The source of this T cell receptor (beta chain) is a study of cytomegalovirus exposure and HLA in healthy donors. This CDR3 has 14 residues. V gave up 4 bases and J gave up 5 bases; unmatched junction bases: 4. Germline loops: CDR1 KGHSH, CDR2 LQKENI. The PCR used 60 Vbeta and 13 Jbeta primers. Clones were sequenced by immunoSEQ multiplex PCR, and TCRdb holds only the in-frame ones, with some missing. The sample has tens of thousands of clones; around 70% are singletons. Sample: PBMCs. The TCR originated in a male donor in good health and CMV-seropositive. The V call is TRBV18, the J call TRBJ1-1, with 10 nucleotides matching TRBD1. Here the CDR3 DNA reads TGTGCCAGCTCACAAGGACAGGGGGATACTGAAGCTTTCTTT. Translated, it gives CASSQGQGDTEAFF.